This is a list of T cell receptor beta chains from one sample in a study of T cells in Graves' hyperthyroidism and ophthalmopathy. TCRdb ran MiXCR on the multiplex PCR reads and lists one entry per CDR3 protein. The sample lists approximately 610,000 distinct CDR3 sequences; around 17% were seen once. The specimen was blood. These receptors were obtained from a woman younger than 30 with Graves' hyperthyroidism. Each CDR3 is given with its conserved first and last residue. A D gene is named only where the DNA matches it firmly. Only some rows state a clone size, as once, few, many or a class for expanded clones.

TRBJ2-5	few	TRBV15	-	CATSFPGNSKGLLGETQYF	TGTGCCACCAGCTTCCCGGGGAATTCTAAGGGGCTCTTAGGAGAGACCCAGTACTTC
TRBJ1-5	many	TRBV7-9	-	CASRSPGPQPQHF	TGTGCCAGCAGGTCACCGGGTCCTCAGCCCCAGCATTTT
TRBJ1-2	many	TRBV3-1	-	CASSQSIYGYTF	TGTGCCAGCAGCCAATCCATCTATGGCTACACCTTC
TRBJ1-2	many	TRBV11-2	-	CASSLVGRGEGYTF	TGTGCCAGCAGCTTAGTCGGCAGGGGCGAAGGCTACACCTTC
TRBJ2-2	few	TRBV28	TRBD2	CASSLPAGVRTGELFF	TGTGCCAGCAGTCTCCCGGCGGGAGTTCGAACCGGGGAGCTGTTTTTT
TRBJ1-1	many	TRBV18	TRBD1	CASSPGQGEGRAAFF	TGTGCCAGCTCACCGGGACAGGGGGAGGGACGCGCGGCTTTCTTT
TRBJ1-2	-	TRBV25-1	-	CASRDGGLSYTF	TGTGCCAGCAGGGACGGGGGGCTGAGCTACACCTTC
TRBJ2-3	many	TRBV20-1	-	CSAEGTLHLDTQYF	TGCAGTGCGGAAGGGACATTACACCTGGATACGCAGTATTTT
TRBJ1-4	-	TRBV2	-	CASRYPRGLVNEKLFF	TGTGCCAGCCGGTATCCAAGAGGGCTTGTTAATGAAAAACTGTTTTTT
TRBJ2-7	-	TRBV7-8	TRBD2	CASSPLILAGVGEQYF	TGTGCCAGCAGCCCCCTCATCTTAGCGGGAGTTGGCGAGCAGTACTTC
TRBJ1-4	many	TRBV6-1	TRBD1	CASRLSDRVREKLFF	TGTGCCAGCAGGTTATCGGACAGGGTCCGGGAAAAACTGTTTTTT
TRBJ2-3	many	TRBV3-1	-	CASGPSDSYTDTQYF	TGTGCCAGCGGCCCCTCCGACTCGTACACAGATACGCAGTATTTT
TRBJ2-3	many	TRBV6-1	TRBD2	CASSASLAGGSTDTQYF	TGTGCCAGCAGTGCTTCCCTAGCGGGGGGAAGCACAGATACGCAGTATTTT
TRBJ1-4	many	TRBV3-1	TRBD1	CASSRTGVGEKLFF	TGTGCCAGCAGCCGGACAGGGGTCGGTGAAAAACTGTTTTTT
TRBJ1-1	many	TRBV12-5	-	CASGLVGRGMNTEAFF	TGTGCTAGTGGTTTGGTAGGTAGAGGGATGAACACTGAAGCTTTCTTT
TRBJ2-7	few	TRBV2	-	CASSAGQRKSDEQYF	TGTGCCAGCAGTGCCGGACAGAGGAAAAGTGACGAGCAGTACTTC
TRBJ2-2	many	TRBV30	-	CAWKVKYTGELFF	TGTGCCTGGAAAGTCAAATACACCGGGGAGCTGTTTTTT
TRBJ2-7	-	TRBV6-1	-	CASTKQGTDEQYF	TGTGCCAGCACTAAACAGGGTACCGACGAGCAGTACTTC
TRBJ2-5	-	TRBV12-3/TRBV12-4	-	CASSDIQETQYF	TGTGCCAGCAGTGATATCCAAGAGACCCAGTACTTC
TRBJ1-1	many	TRBV12-3/TRBV12-4	-	CASSHFSFTMGGTEAFF	TGTGCCAGCAGCCATTTCAGTTTTACCATGGGTGGCACTGAAGCTTTCTTT
TRBJ2-1	once	TRBV24-1	-	CATSRLTEQFF	TGTGCCACCTCCAGACTTACGGAGCAGTTCTTC
TRBJ1-5	many	TRBV12-5	TRBD1	CASGLGTGLDQPQHF	TGTGCTAGTGGTTTGGGGACAGGGCTCGATCAGCCCCAGCATTTT
TRBJ2-1	many	TRBV7-9	TRBD2	CASIGGGSINEQFF	TGTGCCAGCATCGGGGGGGGTAGTATCAATGAGCAGTTCTTC
TRBJ2-3	once	TRBV14	-	CASSQVSGNTQYF	TGTGCCAGCAGCCAAGTTTCGGGGAATACGCAGTATTTT
TRBJ2-3	-	TRBV10-2	-	CASSERLEPPDTQYF	TGCGCCAGCAGTGAACGACTAGAACCCCCAGATACGCAGTATTTT
TRBJ1-1	many	TRBV12-3/TRBV12-4	TRBD1	CASSPQGARAFF	TGTGCCAGCAGTCCCCAGGGGGCGCGGGCTTTCTTT
TRBJ2-5	-	TRBV29-1	TRBD2	CSVTSGIQLTQYF	TGCAGCGTCACTAGCGGGATCCAGCTAACCCAGTACTTC
TRBJ2-7	many	TRBV13	-	CASSTNYEQYF	TGTGCCAGCAGCACCAACTACGAGCAGTACTTC
TRBJ2-5	few	TRBV2	-	CASTLTRGETQYF	TGTGCCAGCACCTTGACACGTGGAGAGACCCAGTACTTC